Below are 4 T cell receptor beta chains sequenced from a single sample in a study of early T cells in non-severe SARS-CoV-2 infection. A single record per CDR3 protein comes from TCRdb applying MiXCR to the 5' RACE reads. The table includes tens of thousands of distinct CDR3 sequences, around 8% detected once. The sequencing sample was made of whole blood. The receptors derive from an adult who was a healthcare worker with PCR-confirmed SARS-CoV-2 infection or an uninfected control (not recorded which).

The V and J genes are TRBV7-2 and TRBJ2-7; D might be TRBD2 (5 bases). CDR3 length: 12 residues. Germline CDR1 is SGHTA and CDR2 is FQGNSA. Trimming removed 4 bases at V and 2 bases at J, with 6 bases between. Written as DNA, the CDR3 is TGTGCCAGCAGCTCCGGGGCCTACGAGCAGTACTTC. Protein sequence: CASSSGAYEQYF.

This clonotype came up a few times. The chain employs TRBV7-6 and TRBJ1-2, with no clear D. This CDR3 is built from 15 residues. V lost 5 bases, J lost 2 bases, and 15 bases lay in between. Germline-derived CDR1 and CDR2 are SGHVS and FNYEAQ. Written as DNA, the CDR3 is TGTGCCAGCAGCCCGAGGGTCTCGGCGAACTATGGCTACACCTTC. It encodes CASSPRVSANYGYTF.

Only a few counts were recorded for this clonotype. This rearrangement joins TRBV7-8 to TRBJ2-7; D unclear. The CDR3 is 14 residues long. CDR1 and CDR2 (germline): SGHVS, FQNEAQ. V was cut by 0 bases and J by 2 bases, with 8 bases left in between. CDR3 protein: CASSLAPRTYEQYF. DNA for the CDR3: TGTGCCAGCAGCTTAGCCCCGAGGACCTACGAGCAGTACTTC.

The rearrangement uses TRBV11-3 and TRBJ2-7; either TRBD1 or TRBD2 may fit D (5 bases each). The CDR3 extends over 15 amino acids. CDR1 is SGHNT, CDR2 YENEEA, per germline. The germline V and J ends were trimmed by 2 bases and 3 bases, with 14 bases remaining between them. CDR3: CASSLYTGTFYEQYF. In nucleotides, the CDR3 is TGTGCCAGCAGCTTATACACCGGGACCTTCTACGAGCAGTACTTC.